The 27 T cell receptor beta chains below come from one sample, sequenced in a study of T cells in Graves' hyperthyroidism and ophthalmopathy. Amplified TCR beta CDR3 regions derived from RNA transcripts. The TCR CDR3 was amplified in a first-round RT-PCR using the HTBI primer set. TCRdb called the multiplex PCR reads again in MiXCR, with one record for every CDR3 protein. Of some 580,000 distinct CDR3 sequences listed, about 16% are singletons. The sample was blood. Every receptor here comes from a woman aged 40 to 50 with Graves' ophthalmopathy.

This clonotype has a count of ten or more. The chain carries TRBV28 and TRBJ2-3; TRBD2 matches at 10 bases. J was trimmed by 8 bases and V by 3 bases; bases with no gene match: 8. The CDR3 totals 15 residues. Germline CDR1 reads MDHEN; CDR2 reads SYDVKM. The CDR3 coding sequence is TGTGCCAGCAGTTTTCAAGCGGGAGGGAAGTTTACGCAGTATTTT. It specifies CASSFQAGGKFTQYF.

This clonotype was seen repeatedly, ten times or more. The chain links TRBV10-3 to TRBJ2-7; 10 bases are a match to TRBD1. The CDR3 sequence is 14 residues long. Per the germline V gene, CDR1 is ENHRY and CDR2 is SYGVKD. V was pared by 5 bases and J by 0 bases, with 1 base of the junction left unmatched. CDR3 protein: CAISWDRGSYEQYF. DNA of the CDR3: TGTGCCATCAGTTGGGACAGGGGCTCCTACGAGCAGTACTTC.

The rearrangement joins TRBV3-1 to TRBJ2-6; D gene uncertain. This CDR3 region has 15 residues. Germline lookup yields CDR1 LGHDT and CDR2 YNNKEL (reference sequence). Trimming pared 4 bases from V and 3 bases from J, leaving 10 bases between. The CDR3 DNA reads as TGTGCCAGCAGCCTCGCCTCCGGTGGGGCCAACGTCCTGACTTTC. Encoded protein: CASSLASGGANVLTF.

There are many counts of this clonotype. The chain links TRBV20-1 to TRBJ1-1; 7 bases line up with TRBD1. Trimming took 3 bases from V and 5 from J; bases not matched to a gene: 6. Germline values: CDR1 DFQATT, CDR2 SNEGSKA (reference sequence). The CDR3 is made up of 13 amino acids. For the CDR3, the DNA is TGCAGTGCTAGGAGTCGCAGGGGGACTGAAGCTTTCTTT. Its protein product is CSARSRRGTEAFF.

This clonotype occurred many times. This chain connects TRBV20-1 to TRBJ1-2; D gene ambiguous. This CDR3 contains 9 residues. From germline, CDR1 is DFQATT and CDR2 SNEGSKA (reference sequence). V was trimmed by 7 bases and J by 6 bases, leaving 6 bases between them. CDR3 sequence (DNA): TGCAGTGGTCGGGATGGCTACACCTTC. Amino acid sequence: CSGRDGYTF.

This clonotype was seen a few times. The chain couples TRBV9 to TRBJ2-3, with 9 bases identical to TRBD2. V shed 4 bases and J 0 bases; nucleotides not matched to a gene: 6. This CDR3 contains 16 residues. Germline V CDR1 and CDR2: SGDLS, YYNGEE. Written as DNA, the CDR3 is TGTGCCAGCAGCCCCGCGGCGGGGGGGAGCACAGATACGCAGTATTTT. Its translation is CASSPAAGGSTDTQYF. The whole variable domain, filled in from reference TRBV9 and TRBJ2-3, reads DSGVTQTPKHLITATGQRVTLRCSPRSGDLSVYWYQQSLDQGLQFLIQYYNGEERAKGNILERFSAQQFPDLHSELNLSSLELGDSALYFCASSPAAGGSTDTQYFGPGTRLTVL.

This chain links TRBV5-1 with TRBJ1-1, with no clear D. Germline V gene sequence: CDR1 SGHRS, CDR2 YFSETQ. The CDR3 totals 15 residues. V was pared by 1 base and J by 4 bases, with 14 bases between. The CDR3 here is CASSLRAPTGTEAFF. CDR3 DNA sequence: TGCGCCAGCAGCTTGAGGGCCCCCACGGGCACTGAAGCTTTCTTT.

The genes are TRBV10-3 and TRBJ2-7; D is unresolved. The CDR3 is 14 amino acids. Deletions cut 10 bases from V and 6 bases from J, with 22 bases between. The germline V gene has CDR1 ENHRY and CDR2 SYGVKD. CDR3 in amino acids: CATALGPRASEQYF. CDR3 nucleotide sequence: TGTGCCACGGCTTTAGGGCCCCGCGCGTCCGAGCAGTACTTC.

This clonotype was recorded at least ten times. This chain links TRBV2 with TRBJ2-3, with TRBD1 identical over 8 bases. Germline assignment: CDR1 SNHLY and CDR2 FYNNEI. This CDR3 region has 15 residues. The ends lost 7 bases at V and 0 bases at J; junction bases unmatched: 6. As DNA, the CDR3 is TGTGCCAGCAAGAGACAGGGGTCTAGCACAGATACGCAGTATTTT. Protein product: CASKRQGSSTDTQYF.

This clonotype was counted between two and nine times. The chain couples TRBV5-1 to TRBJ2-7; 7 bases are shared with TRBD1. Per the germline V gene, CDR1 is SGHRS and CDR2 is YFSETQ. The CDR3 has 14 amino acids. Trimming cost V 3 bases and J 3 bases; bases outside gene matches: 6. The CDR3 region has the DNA TGCGCCAGCAGCTGGAACCGGGACAGCTACGAGCAGTACTTC. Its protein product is CASSWNRDSYEQYF.

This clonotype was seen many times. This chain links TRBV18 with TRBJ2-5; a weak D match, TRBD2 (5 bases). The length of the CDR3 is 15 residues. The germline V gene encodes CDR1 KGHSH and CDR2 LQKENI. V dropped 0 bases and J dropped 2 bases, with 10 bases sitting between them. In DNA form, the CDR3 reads TGTGCCAGCTCACCACCCTTGCGAGGGCAAGAGACCCAGTACTTC. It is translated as CASSPPLRGQETQYF.

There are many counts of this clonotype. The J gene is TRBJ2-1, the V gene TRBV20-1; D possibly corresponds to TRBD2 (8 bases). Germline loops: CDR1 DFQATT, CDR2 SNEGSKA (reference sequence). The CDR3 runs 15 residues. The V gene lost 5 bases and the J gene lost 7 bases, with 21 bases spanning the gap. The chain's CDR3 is CSAREGAGARNEQFF. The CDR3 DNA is TGCAGTGCTCGGGAGGGGGCGGGGGCGCGAAATGAGCAGTTCTTC.

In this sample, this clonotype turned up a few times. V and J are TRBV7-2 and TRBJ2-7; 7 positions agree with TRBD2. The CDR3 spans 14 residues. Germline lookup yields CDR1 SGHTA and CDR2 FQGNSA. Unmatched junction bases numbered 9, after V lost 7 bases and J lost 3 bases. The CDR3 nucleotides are TGTGCCAGCACCCATGAAGCGGGGCGCTACGAGCAGTACTTC. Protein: CASTHEAGRYEQYF.

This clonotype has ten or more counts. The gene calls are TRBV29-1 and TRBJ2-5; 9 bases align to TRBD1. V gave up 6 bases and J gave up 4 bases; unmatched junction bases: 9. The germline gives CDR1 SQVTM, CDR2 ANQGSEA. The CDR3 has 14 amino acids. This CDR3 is CSVAQGAIGETQYF. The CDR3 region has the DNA TGCAGCGTGGCACAGGGGGCAATAGGAGAGACCCAGTACTTC.

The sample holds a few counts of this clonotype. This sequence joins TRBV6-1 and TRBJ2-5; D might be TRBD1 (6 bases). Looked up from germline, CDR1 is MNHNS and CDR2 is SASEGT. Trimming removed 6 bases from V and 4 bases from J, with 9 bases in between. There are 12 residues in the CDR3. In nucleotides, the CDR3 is TGTGCCAGCAGAACGACAGGAGAGACCCAGTACTTC. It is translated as CASRTTGETQYF.

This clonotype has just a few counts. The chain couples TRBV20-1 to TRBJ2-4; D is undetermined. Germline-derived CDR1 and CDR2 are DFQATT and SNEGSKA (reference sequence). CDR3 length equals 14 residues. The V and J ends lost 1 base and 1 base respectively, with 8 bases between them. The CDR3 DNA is TGCAGTGCTAGAGCAGTTAAGGCCAAAAACATTCAGTACTTC. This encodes CSARAVKAKNIQYF.

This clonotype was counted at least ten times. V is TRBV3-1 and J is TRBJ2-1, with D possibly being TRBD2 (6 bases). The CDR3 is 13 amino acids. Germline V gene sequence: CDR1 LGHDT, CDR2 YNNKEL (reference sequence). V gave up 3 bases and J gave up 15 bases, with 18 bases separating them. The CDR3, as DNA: TGTGCCAGCAGCCAGGGCCACCGGGAGACCGGGTTCTTC. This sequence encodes CASSQGHRETGFF.

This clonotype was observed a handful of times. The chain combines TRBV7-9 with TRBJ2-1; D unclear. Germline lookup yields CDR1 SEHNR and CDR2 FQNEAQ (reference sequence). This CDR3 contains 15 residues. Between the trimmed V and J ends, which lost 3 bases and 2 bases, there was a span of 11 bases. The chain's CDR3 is CASSLGGRTYNEQFF. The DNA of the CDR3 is TGTGCCAGCAGCTTGGGTGGAAGGACCTACAATGAGCAGTTCTTC.

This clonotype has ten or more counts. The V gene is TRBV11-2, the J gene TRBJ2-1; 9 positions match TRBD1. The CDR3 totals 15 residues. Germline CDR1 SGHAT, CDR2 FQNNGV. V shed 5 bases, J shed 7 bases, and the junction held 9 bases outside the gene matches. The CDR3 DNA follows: TGTGCCAGCAGCCCAAGGACAGGGGCGGAGAATGAGCAGTTCTTC. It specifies CASSPRTGAENEQFF.

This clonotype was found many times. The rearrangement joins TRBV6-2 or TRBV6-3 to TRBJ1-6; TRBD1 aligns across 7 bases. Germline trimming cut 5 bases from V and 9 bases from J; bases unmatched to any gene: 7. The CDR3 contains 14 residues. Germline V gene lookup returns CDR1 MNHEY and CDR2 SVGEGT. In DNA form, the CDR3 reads TGTGCCAGCAGTACCGACAGGGTTGCTTCACCCCTCCACTTT. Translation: CASSTDRVASPLHF.

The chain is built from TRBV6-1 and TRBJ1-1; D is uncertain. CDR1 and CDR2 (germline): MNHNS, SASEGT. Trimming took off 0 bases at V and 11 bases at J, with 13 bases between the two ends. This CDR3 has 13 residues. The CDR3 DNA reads TGTGCCAGCAGTGAAGCGAGGAGGACCGCGGCTTTCTTT. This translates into CASSEARRTAAFF.

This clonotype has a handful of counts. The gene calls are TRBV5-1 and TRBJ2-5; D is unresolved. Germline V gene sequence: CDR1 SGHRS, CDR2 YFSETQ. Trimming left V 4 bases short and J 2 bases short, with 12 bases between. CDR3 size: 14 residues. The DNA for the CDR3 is TGCGCCAGCAGCCGCGTGACGCAACAAGAGACCCAGTACTTC. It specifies CASSRVTQQETQYF.

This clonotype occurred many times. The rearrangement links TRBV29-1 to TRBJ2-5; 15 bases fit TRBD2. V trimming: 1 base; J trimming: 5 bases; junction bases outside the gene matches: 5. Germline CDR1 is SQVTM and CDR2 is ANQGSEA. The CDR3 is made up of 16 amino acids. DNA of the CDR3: TGCAGCGTTGAAGCGTCAGGGACTAGCGGGGGGGAGACCCAGTACTTC. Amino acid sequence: CSVEASGTSGGETQYF.

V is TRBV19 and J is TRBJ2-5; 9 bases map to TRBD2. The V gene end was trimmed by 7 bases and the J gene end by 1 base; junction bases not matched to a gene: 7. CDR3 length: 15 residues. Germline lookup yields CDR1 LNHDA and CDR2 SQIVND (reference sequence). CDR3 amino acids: CASTPGGLAQETQYF. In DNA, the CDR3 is TGTGCCAGTACTCCCGGGGGACTAGCCCAAGAGACCCAGTACTTC.

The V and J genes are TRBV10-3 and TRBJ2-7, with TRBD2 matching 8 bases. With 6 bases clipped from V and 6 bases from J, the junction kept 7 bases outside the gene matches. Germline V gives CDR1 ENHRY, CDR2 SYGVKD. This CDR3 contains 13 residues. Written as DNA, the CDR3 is TGTGCCATCAGAGGCGGGGGGTCGGGCGAGCAGTACTTC. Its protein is CAIRGGGSGEQYF.

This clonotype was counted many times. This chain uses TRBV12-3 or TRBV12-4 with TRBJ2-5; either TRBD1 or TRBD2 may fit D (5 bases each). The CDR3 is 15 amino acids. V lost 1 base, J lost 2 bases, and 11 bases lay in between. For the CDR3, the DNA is TGTGCCAGCAGTTTAGGGCAGGGCGGGCAAGAGACCCAGTACTTC. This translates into CASSLGQGGQETQYF.

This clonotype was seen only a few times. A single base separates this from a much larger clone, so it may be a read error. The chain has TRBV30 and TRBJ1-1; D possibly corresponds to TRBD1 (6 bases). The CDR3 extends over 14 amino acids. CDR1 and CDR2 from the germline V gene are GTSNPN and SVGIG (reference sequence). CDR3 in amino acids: CVWQPDRSNTEAFF. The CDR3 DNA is TGTGTCTGGCAGCCGGACAGATCCAACACTGAAGCTTTCTTT. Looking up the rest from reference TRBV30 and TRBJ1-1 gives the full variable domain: SQTIHQWPATLVQPVGSPLSLECTVEGTSNPNLYWYRQAAGRGLQLLFYSVGIGQISSEVPQNLSASRPQDRQFILSSKKLLLSDSGFYLCVWQPDRSNTEAFFGQGTRLTVV.